Listed below are T cell receptor beta chains from one sample, sequenced in a study of T cells in Graves' hyperthyroidism and ophthalmopathy. TCRdb reanalysed the multiplex PCR reads using MiXCR and keeps one entry per CDR3 protein. Among around 620,000 distinct CDR3 sequences listed, over 12% were seen once. Specimen: blood. The source of these receptors is a woman younger than 30 with Graves' ophthalmopathy. The CDR3 runs from the conserved cysteine through the conserved F or W. The D gene is left open where the match is weak. Size values are once, few and many counts, or a class for expanded clones, and some rows have none.

cdr3_length clone_size j_call d_call v_call cdr3_nt cdr3_aa
16 many TRBJ2-7 TRBD1 TRBV7-2 TGTGCCAGCAGCTTAAGGGGACAGCGAAGCTCCTACGAGCAGTACTTC CASSLRGQRSSYEQYF
15 many TRBJ2-5 . TRBV28 TGTGCCAGCAGTTTATTGAGGGTGCGGTCGGAGACCCAGTACTTC CASSLLRVRSETQYF
13 many TRBJ2-3 . TRBV5-1 TGCGCCAGCAGCTTTTCGGGCACAGATACGCAGTATTTT CASSFSGTDTQYF
15 many TRBJ2-3 TRBD2 TRBV20-1 TGCAGTGCTAGAGACCCGGGAGGGCCCACAGATACGCAGTATTTT CSARDPGGPTDTQYF
13 many TRBJ2-7 TRBD1 TRBV11-2 TGTGCCGACCGCCGGGTAGGGGGCGTCGAGCAGTACTTC CADRRVGGVEQYF
14 few TRBJ2-7 . TRBV25-1 TGTGCCAGCAGTGAACGCGAGGACTCCTACGAGCAGTACTTC CASSEREDSYEQYF
14 many TRBJ2-1 TRBD2 TRBV11-1 TGTGCCAGCAGCTTTAGCGGGAATTTACATGAGCAGTTCTTC CASSFSGNLHEQFF
15 many TRBJ2-2 TRBD1 TRBV6-1 TGTGCCAGCAGAACGGGACAGGTGGACACCGGGGAGCTGTTTTTT CASRTGQVDTGELFF
15 few TRBJ2-1 . TRBV15 TGTGCCACCAGCAGAGCCCCTAGCTTCTACAATGAGCAGTTCTTC CATSRAPSFYNEQFF
14 . TRBJ1-2 TRBD1 TRBV12-3/TRBV12-4 TGTGCCAGCTTTCGGACAGGGTTCAACTATGGCTACACCTTC CASFRTGFNYGYTF
16 few TRBJ2-1 . TRBV19 TGTGCCAGTAGTAACTCCGGGACTCGCATTTACAATGAGCAGTTCTTC CASSNSGTRIYNEQFF
19 . TRBJ2-3 . TRBV9 TGTGCCAGCAGCGAACATTTGGGAGGACACAAGACTAGCACAGATACGCAGTATTTT CASSEHLGGHKTSTDTQYF
14 . TRBJ2-7 . TRBV9 TGTGCCAGCAGCGAGGCCGGATCGAGGAGCGAGCAGTACTTC CASSEAGSRSEQYF
12 many TRBJ2-1 . TRBV7-3 TGTGCCAGCGCCCCCCCAGGAAGTGAGCAGTTCTTC CASAPPGSEQFF
16 many TRBJ2-7 TRBD1 TRBV7-9 TGTGCCAGCAGCTCTCCTCTGAGACAGGGTCGCTACGAGCAGTACTTC CASSSPLRQGRYEQYF
15 many TRBJ2-2 TRBD1 TRBV11-3 TGTGCCAGCAGCGGACAGGGGGGTCGCACCGGGGAGCTGTTTTTT CASSGQGGRTGELFF
15 many TRBJ2-2 TRBD2 TRBV12-3/TRBV12-4 TGTGCCAGCAGCCCGAGCGGGGGTCCCACCGGGGAGCTGTTTTTT CASSPSGGPTGELFF
13 . TRBJ2-3 TRBD2 TRBV10-3 TGTGCCGCCCGAGCGGGGGAAACAGATACGCAGTATTTT CAARAGETDTQYF
16 many TRBJ2-2 TRBD1 TRBV5-4 TGTGCCAGCAGTGCAGGGGGACCGACAAACACCGGGGAGCTGTTTTTT CASSAGGPTNTGELFF
13 many TRBJ2-7 . TRBV7-2 TGTGCCAGCAGCTTGGAAAGGGGACGCGAGCAGTACTTC CASSLERGREQYF
15 few TRBJ2-7 TRBD2 TRBV13 TGTGCCAGCAGCGTCGGGACTAGCGGTGTACACGAGCAGTACTTC CASSVGTSGVHEQYF
18 . TRBJ1-3 . TRBV24-1 TGTGCCACAGGGCCTAGGTCAGGGAGTTCCCTATCTGGAAACACCATATATTTT CATGPRSGSSLSGNTIYF
16 . TRBJ2-7 TRBD2 TRBV12-3/TRBV12-4 TGTGCCAGCAGTTTAGCGACTAGCGGAGTCACCTACGAGCAGTACTTC CASSLATSGVTYEQYF
13 . TRBJ1-1 . TRBV20-1 TGCAGTGCTAGGAGCGGGGGCACCACTGAAGCTTTCTTT CSARSGGTTEAFF